This T cell receptor (beta chain) was found in a study of CD4 T cells in relation to SARS-CoV-2 and coronaviruses. Findings and caveats of the study: According to naive versus memory sequencing, detected responses are memory recall, not newly primed. About 65% of donors had memory CD4+ clonotypes crossrecognizing SARS-CoV-2 and common cold coronavirus spike.

Worth noting for this clone: Its specificity is unknown.

The V gene's germline CDR1 is MNHEY and CDR2 SVGAGI. The CDR3 covers 15 residues. After removal of 6 bases from V and 7 bases from J, the junction contained 11 bases not matched to a gene. The protocol was immunoSEQ multiplex PCR, while the TCRdb copy is restricted to in-frame clones and leaves out a portion. The sample consists of about 70,000 clones, around 86% of them appearing once. Unexposed donor CD4+ T cells date from 2011-2018, before the COVID-19 pandemic. This receptor was obtained from a human donor in good health. The chain is built from TRBV6-5 and TRBJ2-1, with TRBD1 matching over 8 bases. Sequencing used memory CD4+ T cells from PBMCs. For the CDR3, the DNA is TGTGCCAGCAGCTTAAGGACAGGGCCGCGGAATGAGCAGTTCTTC. This codes for CASSLRTGPRNEQFF.